This T cell receptor beta chain appears in the sequencing data of a study of T-cell reconstitution after alpha-beta-depleted transplantation in children. TCRbeta library construction was performed incorporating unique molecular identifiers. TCRdb fed the PCR reads into MiXCR, producing one record per CDR3 protein. The sample lists over 550,000 distinct CDR3 sequences; 8% to 11% were seen once. Germline V gene sequence: CDR1 SQVTM, CDR2 ANQGSEA. The CDR3 contains 12 residues. Trimming took off 5 bases at V and 1 base at J, with 7 bases between the two ends. This clonotype occurred many times. The sequencing used PBMCs from the stem cell graft donor, collected from the stem cell graft. The sequence derives from a human donor who donated a stem cell graft to a child with acute myeloid leukemia. The V call is TRBV29-1, the J call TRBJ2-3; TRBD2 might be the D (5 bases). The CDR3 DNA reads TGCAGCGTTTCCGGGGGCACAGATACGCAGTATTTT. This gives the protein CSVSGGTDTQYF.